The 5 T cell receptor beta chains below were found in one sample sequenced in a study of T cells after yellow fever vaccination. TCRdb re-called the 5' RACE reads through MiXCR, storing one row per CDR3 protein. The sample consists of approximately 110,000 distinct CDR3 sequences, roughly 6.7% of them appearing once. Here the sequenced sample was CD4+ T cells sorted from PBMCs, taken approximately 11 days after the first yellow fever vaccination. The receptors were gathered from a man aged 18-30 years who received the YFV17D yellow fever vaccine.

This clonotype was detected only a few times. The chain is built from TRBV7-2 and TRBJ2-4; TRBD2 aligns across 8 bases. The CDR3 length is 15 residues. V was clipped by 5 bases and J by 7 bases; unmatched bases: 10. Germline loops: CDR1 SGHTA, CDR2 FQGNSA. The CDR3 DNA reads TGTGCCAGCAGCCCTGCGGGGGGATGGGGCAACATTCAGTACTTC. This sequence encodes CASSPAGGWGNIQYF.

This clonotype occurred many times. The chain couples TRBV7-6 to TRBJ2-3, with 15 bases aligning to TRBD2. V trimming: 6 bases; J trimming: 0 bases; junction bases outside the gene matches: 13. This CDR3 contains 20 residues. The germline V gene encodes CDR1 SGHVS and CDR2 FNYEAQ. The chain's CDR3 is CASRRTPGLAGGTSTDTQYF. CDR3 nucleotides: TGTGCCAGCAGGAGAACACCGGGACTAGCGGGGGGAACTAGCACAGATACGCAGTATTTT.

This clonotype was seen many times. The chain is built from TRBV7-2 and TRBJ2-3, with 7 bases matching TRBD1. Per germline, CDR1 SGHTA and CDR2 FQGNSA. The trim removed 5 bases at V and 3 bases at J, leaving 11 bases unmatched. The CDR3 extends over 16 amino acids. CDR3 protein: CASSLGDSVITDTQYF. Here the CDR3 DNA reads TGTGCCAGCAGCCTCGGGGACAGCGTGATTACAGATACGCAGTATTTT.

This clonotype was counted a few times. The J gene is TRBJ1-1, the V gene TRBV25-1; maybe TRBD1 (5 bases). The CDR3 spans 14 residues. CDR1 and CDR2 (germline): MGHDK, SYGVNS. With 5 bases removed from V and 0 bases from J, the gap between germline ends came to 10 bases. CDR3 protein: CASSPGGVNTEAFF. The CDR3 bases are TGTGCCAGCAGTCCTGGAGGGGTGAACACTGAAGCTTTCTTT.

This clonotype has a count of ten or more. This CDR3 reads CASSPMGQGAAKAFF. The CDR3 DNA reads TGCGCCAGCAGCCCCATGGGACAGGGGGCGGCGAAAGCTTTCTTT. J is TRBJ1-1 and V is TRBV5-1, with 12 bases lining up with TRBD1. The junction had 10 bases not matched to a gene; V was cut back by 4 bases and J by 9 bases. Per the germline V gene, CDR1 is SGHRS and CDR2 is YFSETQ. This CDR3 is built from 15 residues.